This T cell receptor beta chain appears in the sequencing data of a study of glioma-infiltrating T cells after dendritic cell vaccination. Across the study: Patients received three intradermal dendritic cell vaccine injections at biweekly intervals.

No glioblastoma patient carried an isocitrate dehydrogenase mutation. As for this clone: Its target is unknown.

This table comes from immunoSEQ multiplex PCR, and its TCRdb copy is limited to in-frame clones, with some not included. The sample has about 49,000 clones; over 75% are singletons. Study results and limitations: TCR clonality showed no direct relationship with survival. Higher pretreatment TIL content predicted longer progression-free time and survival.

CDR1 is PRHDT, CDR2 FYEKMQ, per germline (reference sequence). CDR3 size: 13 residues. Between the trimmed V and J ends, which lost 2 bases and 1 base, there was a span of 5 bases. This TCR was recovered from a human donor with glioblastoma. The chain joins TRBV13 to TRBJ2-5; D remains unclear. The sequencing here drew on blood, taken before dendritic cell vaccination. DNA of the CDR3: TGTGCCAGCAGCTTATTTAGCCAAGAGACCCAGTACTTC. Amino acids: CASSLFSQETQYF.